The rows below give T cell receptor beta chains drawn from one sample of a study of T-cell reconstitution after alpha-beta-depleted transplantation in children. TCRdb recomputed calls from the PCR reads with MiXCR, one row per CDR3 protein. The profile shows more than 450,000 distinct CDR3 sequences, around 18% of them singletons. Material: PBMCs from the stem cell graft donor, obtained from the stem cell graft. The receptors here all came from a human donor who donated a stem cell graft to a child with acute lymphoblastic leukemia. The CDR3 runs from the conserved cysteine through the conserved F or W. The order of the fields is clone size, J gene, D gene, V gene, CDR3 protein, CDR3 DNA. A D gene is named only where the DNA matches it firmly. Clone size is not always given. Where it is, it says once, few, many or a class for expanded clones.

clone_size: .
j_call: TRBJ2-5
d_call: .
v_call: TRBV5-1
cdr3_aa: CASSFAWGSSETQYF
cdr3_nt: TGCGCCAGCAGCTTCGCCTGGGGGAGTTCGGAGACCCAGTACTTC

clone_size: .
j_call: TRBJ2-5
d_call: .
v_call: TRBV10-3
cdr3_aa: CAISESNQETQYF
cdr3_nt: TGTGCCATCAGTGAGTCGAACCAAGAGACCCAGTACTTC

clone_size: few
j_call: TRBJ1-2
d_call: .
v_call: TRBV6-5
cdr3_aa: CASSYDSGYYGYTF
cdr3_nt: TGTGCCAGCAGTTACGATAGCGGCTACTATGGCTACACCTTC

clone_size: .
j_call: TRBJ1-1
d_call: TRBD1
v_call: TRBV6-1
cdr3_aa: CASTLRVPGQGALNTEAFF
cdr3_nt: TGTGCCAGCACCCTACGAGTACCGGGACAGGGGGCTTTGAACACTGAAGCTTTCTTT

clone_size: .
j_call: TRBJ2-1
d_call: .
v_call: TRBV5-4
cdr3_aa: CASSLIGSPLNEQFF
cdr3_nt: TGTGCCAGCAGCTTAATCGGGAGCCCCCTCAATGAGCAGTTCTTC

clone_size: few
j_call: TRBJ2-2
d_call: .
v_call: TRBV6-4
cdr3_aa: CASSENRANTGELFF
cdr3_nt: TGTGCCAGCAGTGAAAACAGGGCGAACACCGGGGAGCTGTTTTTT

clone_size: many
j_call: TRBJ2-1
d_call: TRBD2
v_call: TRBV12-3/TRBV12-4
cdr3_aa: CASSPAGTSGTNEQFF
cdr3_nt: TGTGCCAGCAGTCCTGCCGGGACTAGCGGGACAAATGAGCAGTTCTTC

clone_size: many
j_call: TRBJ2-3
d_call: .
v_call: TRBV4-2
cdr3_aa: CASSQVGSTDTQYF
cdr3_nt: TGTGCCAGCAGCCAAGTCGGCAGCACAGATACGCAGTATTTT

clone_size: .
j_call: TRBJ1-5
d_call: TRBD1
v_call: TRBV18
cdr3_aa: CASSLNRGDQPQHF
cdr3_nt: TGTGCCAGCTCACTAAACAGGGGTGATCAGCCCCAGCATTTT

clone_size: .
j_call: TRBJ1-1
d_call: .
v_call: TRBV7-9
cdr3_aa: CASSPHRATEAFF
cdr3_nt: TGTGCCAGCAGCCCCCACAGGGCCACTGAAGCTTTCTTT

clone_size: few
j_call: TRBJ2-7
d_call: TRBD2
v_call: TRBV20-1
cdr3_aa: CSARNSGGIYEQYF
cdr3_nt: TGCAGTGCACGTAATAGCGGGGGGATCTACGAGCAGTACTTC

clone_size: few
j_call: TRBJ2-2
d_call: TRBD2
v_call: TRBV10-3
cdr3_aa: CAIRPGRAGLNTGELFF
cdr3_nt: TGTGCCATCAGGCCTGGGCGAGCGGGACTGAACACCGGGGAGCTGTTTTTT

clone_size: few
j_call: TRBJ2-1
d_call: TRBD1
v_call: TRBV5-1
cdr3_aa: CASRLKGQGFNEQFF
cdr3_nt: TGCGCCAGCAGACTCAAAGGACAGGGCTTCAATGAGCAGTTCTTC

clone_size: .
j_call: TRBJ2-3
d_call: .
v_call: TRBV19
cdr3_aa: CASSLNAAGTDTQYF
cdr3_nt: TGTGCCAGTAGTTTGAATGCGGCCGGCACAGATACGCAGTATTTT

clone_size: few
j_call: TRBJ2-3
d_call: TRBD2
v_call: TRBV12-3/TRBV12-4
cdr3_aa: CASITPGGLAPDTQYF
cdr3_nt: TGTGCCAGCATCACCCCGGGGGGACTAGCCCCAGATACGCAGTATTTT

clone_size: .
j_call: TRBJ2-2
d_call: .
v_call: TRBV20-1
cdr3_aa: CSASPSETRSGELFF
cdr3_nt: TGCAGTGCCTCGCCTAGCGAAACCAGATCCGGGGAGCTGTTTTTT

clone_size: .
j_call: TRBJ2-4
d_call: .
v_call: TRBV5-1
cdr3_aa: CASSAGQLIAKNIQYF
cdr3_nt: TGCGCCAGCAGCGCGGGACAGCTAATAGCCAAAAACATTCAGTACTTC

clone_size: .
j_call: TRBJ1-4
d_call: TRBD1
v_call: TRBV7-9
cdr3_aa: CASSPGGTGNEKLFF
cdr3_nt: TGTGCCAGCAGTCCAGGTGGGACAGGGAATGAAAAACTGTTTTTT

clone_size: .
j_call: TRBJ2-1
d_call: TRBD1
v_call: TRBV20-1
cdr3_aa: CSASWTGDEQFF
cdr3_nt: TGCAGTGCTAGCTGGACAGGGGATGAGCAGTTCTTC

clone_size: .
j_call: TRBJ2-4
d_call: .
v_call: TRBV14
cdr3_aa: CASSQYAGTVIQYF
cdr3_nt: TGTGCCAGCAGCCAATACGCCGGGACGGTCATTCAGTACTTC

clone_size: .
j_call: TRBJ2-1
d_call: .
v_call: TRBV3-1
cdr3_aa: CASSQDRSRAYNEQFF
cdr3_nt: TGTGCCAGCAGCCAAGATAGGTCCAGAGCCTACAATGAGCAGTTCTTC

clone_size: .
j_call: TRBJ1-2
d_call: TRBD1
v_call: TRBV27
cdr3_aa: CARRSRDRSLNYGYTF
cdr3_nt: TGTGCCAGGAGATCCCGGGACAGGTCCCTTAACTATGGCTACACCTTC

clone_size: few
j_call: TRBJ1-2
d_call: TRBD1
v_call: TRBV5-6
cdr3_aa: CASSPTPGQAYGYTF
cdr3_nt: TGTGCCAGCAGCCCGACCCCGGGACAGGCGTATGGCTACACCTTC

clone_size: few
j_call: TRBJ2-1
d_call: .
v_call: TRBV11-2
cdr3_aa: CASSLALRSEQFF
cdr3_nt: TGTGCCAGCAGCTTAGCCCTAAGGAGTGAGCAGTTCTTC

clone_size: few
j_call: TRBJ2-1
d_call: .
v_call: TRBV12-3/TRBV12-4
cdr3_aa: CASSLLANTPNEQFF
cdr3_nt: TGTGCCAGCAGTCTACTAGCCAACACCCCCAATGAGCAGTTCTTC

clone_size: .
j_call: TRBJ2-4
d_call: .
v_call: TRBV20-1
cdr3_aa: CSVGQTLAKNIQYF
cdr3_nt: TGCAGTGTAGGGCAGACTTTAGCCAAAAACATTCAGTACTTC

clone_size: .
j_call: TRBJ2-2
d_call: TRBD1
v_call: TRBV6-1
cdr3_aa: CASSRGRTGHTGELFF
cdr3_nt: TGTGCCAGCAGTCGGGGCCGGACAGGACACACCGGGGAGCTGTTTTTT

clone_size: .
j_call: TRBJ2-1
d_call: TRBD2
v_call: TRBV5-1
cdr3_aa: CASSRGVAEEQFF
cdr3_nt: TGCGCCAGCAGCCGGGGGGTAGCGGAGGAGCAGTTCTTC

clone_size: many
j_call: TRBJ1-1
d_call: TRBD1
v_call: TRBV9
cdr3_aa: CASSPGTGEAFF
cdr3_nt: TGTGCCAGCAGCCCCGGGACAGGGGAAGCTTTCTTT

clone_size: .
j_call: TRBJ2-1
d_call: TRBD1
v_call: TRBV5-1
cdr3_aa: CASSPHRGKDEQFF
cdr3_nt: TGCGCCAGCAGCCCCCACAGGGGTAAGGATGAGCAGTTCTTC

clone_size: few
j_call: TRBJ2-7
d_call: .
v_call: TRBV5-6
cdr3_aa: CASSLLTGSSSYEQYF
cdr3_nt: TGTGCCAGCAGCTTGTTAACGGGATCCAGCTCCTACGAGCAGTACTTC

clone_size: .
j_call: TRBJ1-5
d_call: TRBD1
v_call: TRBV29-1
cdr3_aa: CSVSIDRASNQPQHF
cdr3_nt: TGCAGCGTTTCCATAGACAGGGCCAGCAATCAGCCCCAGCATTTT

clone_size: .
j_call: TRBJ2-1
d_call: .
v_call: TRBV20-1
cdr3_aa: CSARKPTGVYNEQFF
cdr3_nt: TGCAGTGCTAGAAAGCCTACAGGTGTGTACAATGAGCAGTTCTTC

clone_size: .
j_call: TRBJ1-1
d_call: .
v_call: TRBV5-1
cdr3_aa: CASSSEPGSTEAFF
cdr3_nt: TGCGCCAGCAGCTCCGAACCAGGGTCCACTGAAGCTTTCTTT

clone_size: .
j_call: TRBJ2-7
d_call: .
v_call: TRBV20-1
cdr3_aa: CSARGHRVFYEQYF
cdr3_nt: TGCAGTGCTAGAGGGCACAGGGTATTCTACGAGCAGTACTTC

clone_size: few
j_call: TRBJ1-2
d_call: .
v_call: TRBV12-3/TRBV12-4
cdr3_aa: CASRSDSAYGYTF
cdr3_nt: TGTGCCAGCAGATCGGACAGCGCGTATGGCTACACCTTC

clone_size: few
j_call: TRBJ2-5
d_call: TRBD1
v_call: TRBV7-9
cdr3_aa: CASSLEGATKTQYF
cdr3_nt: TGTGCCAGCAGCTTAGAGGGGGCAACGAAGACCCAGTACTTC

clone_size: few
j_call: TRBJ1-1
d_call: .
v_call: TRBV11-1
cdr3_aa: CASSLALRRQNDNTEAFF
cdr3_nt: TGTGCCAGCAGCTTAGCCCTCCGCCGACAGAATGATAACACTGAAGCTTTCTTT

clone_size: .
j_call: TRBJ2-3
d_call: TRBD2
v_call: TRBV12-3/TRBV12-4
cdr3_aa: CASSRFGTSGGKDTQYF
cdr3_nt: TGTGCCAGCAGTCGCTTCGGGACTAGCGGGGGGAAAGATACGCAGTATTTT

clone_size: few
j_call: TRBJ2-5
d_call: TRBD2
v_call: TRBV6-2/TRBV6-3
cdr3_aa: CASLGLAGVTETQYF
cdr3_nt: TGTGCCAGCCTCGGACTAGCGGGGGTGACAGAGACCCAGTACTTC

clone_size: .
j_call: TRBJ2-1
d_call: TRBD2
v_call: TRBV19
cdr3_aa: CAVTSGSYNEQFF
cdr3_nt: TGTGCCGTAACTAGCGGGAGCTACAATGAGCAGTTCTTC

clone_size: few
j_call: TRBJ2-5
d_call: .
v_call: TRBV10-2
cdr3_aa: CASSEWATSLPQYF
cdr3_nt: TGCGCCAGCAGTGAGTGGGCCACTAGCTTACCCCAGTACTTC

clone_size: .
j_call: TRBJ2-3
d_call: .
v_call: TRBV7-3
cdr3_aa: CASSLVGVATDTQYF
cdr3_nt: TGTGCCAGCAGCTTAGTAGGGGTTGCCACAGATACGCAGTATTTT

clone_size: few
j_call: TRBJ1-5
d_call: .
v_call: TRBV20-1
cdr3_aa: CSASPAGSNQPQHF
cdr3_nt: TGCAGTGCTTCCCCAGCGGGTAGCAATCAGCCCCAGCATTTT

clone_size: many
j_call: TRBJ2-7
d_call: .
v_call: TRBV14
cdr3_aa: CASSQGVQGYPYEQYF
cdr3_nt: TGTGCCAGCAGCCAAGGAGTCCAGGGATATCCCTACGAGCAGTACTTC

clone_size: few
j_call: TRBJ2-5
d_call: .
v_call: TRBV9
cdr3_aa: CASSLGGPGQETQYF
cdr3_nt: TGTGCCAGCAGCCTCGGAGGGCCTGGGCAAGAGACCCAGTACTTC

clone_size: .
j_call: TRBJ1-2
d_call: .
v_call: TRBV2
cdr3_aa: CASSRVRTATNYGYTF
cdr3_nt: TGTGCCAGCTCCCGAGTGAGGACGGCTACTAACTATGGCTACACCTTC

clone_size: .
j_call: TRBJ1-1
d_call: .
v_call: TRBV12-3/TRBV12-4
cdr3_aa: CASGRGEGLVSAEAFF
cdr3_nt: TGTGCCAGCGGGCGAGGGGAGGGCCTCGTATCCGCTGAAGCTTTCTTT